This T cell receptor beta chain was obtained from a study of beta chain features in type 1 diabetes. General study results and limits: Within each of all four CD4+ subsets, Type 1 diabetes patients had TCRB CDR3s that were moderately but significantly shorter.

As to this clone: The antigen is unknown.

Germline trimming cut 5 bases from V and 2 bases from J; bases unmatched to any gene: 5. This CDR3 spans 14 amino acids. Germline CDR1 reads SGHNT; CDR2 reads YYREEE (reference sequence). TCRB transcripts that were expressed got sequenced, as all of the isolated RNA had been reverse transcribed. The method was immunoSEQ multiplex PCR; TCRdb's version includes in-frame clones alone and lacks a portion of them. Of about 470,000 clones listed, roughly 31% are singletons. The source material was naive CD4+ T cells from blood. This clonotype was sampled from a man younger than 35 in good health. The gene calls are TRBV5-4 and TRBJ2-7, with TRBD2 identical over 9 bases. CDR3 in amino acids: CASRRREGPYEQYF. The CDR3 coding sequence is TGTGCCAGCAGAAGGCGGGAGGGCCCCTACGAGCAGTACTTC.